What follows describes a single T cell receptor beta chain. This sample was taken from a study of blood T cell repertoires in COVID-19. About the study: The United States, Italy and Spain provided the acute and convalescent COVID-19 samples. The analysed material was cDNA or gDNA that came from T cells, B-cell-depleted T cells, or PBMCs.

Original methodology: Amplification of reference gene primers was used by the study to estimate nucleated cell counts. Generated by immunoSEQ multiplex PCR, the TCRdb table keeps only in-frame clones and is missing some. That table supplies the V and J calls and clone size; D and trimming were determined from the DNA. This sample has under 200,000 clones; about nine tenths occur once, and the top ten carry 2% to 3%. The CDR3 extends over 13 amino acids. The chain is built from TRBV21-1 and TRBJ2-3; no DNA check was done on the table's D call, TRBD1. TRBV21-1 is given as a pseudogene. Material for sequencing was peripheral blood. The receptor comes from a man younger than 30 with acute or convalescent COVID-19. Written as DNA, the CDR3 is TGTGCCAGCAGCAACGACACTACAGATACGCAGTATTTT. It specifies CASSNDTTDTQYF.